This T cell receptor beta chain was recorded in a study of blood T cell repertoires in COVID-19. Study summary: Some COVID-19 samples were acute and others convalescent; all came from the United States, Italy and Spain. T cells, B-cell-depleted T cells, or PBMCs supplied cDNA or gDNA.

In the original analysis: Reference gene primers were amplified, and this amplification served to estimate nucleated cell counts. Sequencing was performed with immunoSEQ multiplex PCR; in TCRdb, only in-frame clones are kept and a portion is missing. The V and J calls and clone size were taken over from that table, and D and trimming were inferred from the DNA. Altogether 120,000 to 150,000 clones are present, approximately 89% being singletons, with the ten largest covering roughly 1.5%. The CDR3 is 15 amino acids. With 2 bases clipped from V and 8 bases from J, the junction kept 8 bases outside the gene matches. Looked up from germline, CDR1 is SEHNR and CDR2 is FQNEAQ (reference sequence).

The origin of this receptor is a human donor in a cohort sampled during active COVID-19. The chain is built from TRBV7-9 and TRBJ2-1, with 8 bases lining up with TRBD1. Sequenced: peripheral blood. The CDR3: CASSLPDRVVYEQFF. CDR3 bases: TGTGCCAGCAGCTTACCGGACAGGGTAGTTTATGAGCAGTTCTTC.